A selection of T cell receptor beta chains follows, all from one sample in a study of T-cell reconstitution after alpha-beta-depleted transplantation in children. TCRdb ran MiXCR on the PCR reads and lists one entry per CDR3 protein. The table includes about half a million distinct CDR3 sequences, under 15% detected once. Specimen: PBMCs from the stem cell graft donor, collected from the stem cell graft. The origin of the receptors is a human donor who donated a stem cell graft to a child with combined immunodeficiency. The CDR3 runs from the conserved cysteine through the conserved F or W. The D gene is left open where the match is weak.

V gene: TRBV15
CDR3 length: 14
J gene: TRBJ2-7
D gene: .
CDR3 protein: CATSRERGYDEQYF

V gene: TRBV28
CDR3 length: 15
J gene: TRBJ2-5
D gene: TRBD1
CDR3 protein: CASSFLTGVGETQYF

V gene: TRBV7-6
CDR3 length: 13
J gene: TRBJ2-5
D gene: .
CDR3 protein: CASSWDGEETQYF

V gene: TRBV12-3/TRBV12-4
CDR3 length: 15
J gene: TRBJ1-5
D gene: TRBD1
CDR3 protein: CASSPTGGGYQPQHF

V gene: TRBV10-3
CDR3 length: 17
J gene: TRBJ1-2
D gene: .
CDR3 protein: CAISGYREEEANYGYTF

V gene: TRBV12-3/TRBV12-4
CDR3 length: 14
J gene: TRBJ2-5
D gene: TRBD1
CDR3 protein: CASSDIRGRETQYF

V gene: TRBV12-3/TRBV12-4
CDR3 length: 17
J gene: TRBJ2-7
D gene: TRBD2
CDR3 protein: CASSLNPSGSLDYEQYF

V gene: TRBV20-1
CDR3 length: 18
J gene: TRBJ2-7
D gene: TRBD2
CDR3 protein: CSAVSGTSGGPMSYEQYF

V gene: TRBV5-1
CDR3 length: 16
J gene: TRBJ1-1
D gene: .
CDR3 protein: CASSLWGNRVNTEAFF

V gene: TRBV20-1
CDR3 length: 16
J gene: TRBJ1-4
D gene: TRBD1
CDR3 protein: CCATQGAATTNEKLFF

V gene: TRBV6-1
CDR3 length: 13
J gene: TRBJ1-2
D gene: .
CDR3 protein: CASRPGRGYGYTF

V gene: TRBV6-5
CDR3 length: 14
J gene: TRBJ2-5
D gene: TRBD2
CDR3 protein: CASSYSTSIETQYF

V gene: TRBV29-1
CDR3 length: 10
J gene: TRBJ1-1
D gene: .
CDR3 protein: CSVDQNEAFF

V gene: TRBV5-1
CDR3 length: 14
J gene: TRBJ2-3
D gene: .
CDR3 protein: CASSFRSLTDTQYF

V gene: TRBV29-1
CDR3 length: 14
J gene: TRBJ2-1
D gene: TRBD1
CDR3 protein: CSVEDRQGWDEQFF

V gene: TRBV24-1
CDR3 length: 17
J gene: TRBJ2-3
D gene: .
CDR3 protein: CATSDPGSLLGADTQYF

V gene: TRBV5-1
CDR3 length: 11
J gene: TRBJ2-7
D gene: .
CDR3 protein: CASSFGAEQYF

V gene: TRBV6-2/TRBV6-3
CDR3 length: 13
J gene: TRBJ2-7
D gene: .
CDR3 protein: CASSSGHYYEQYF

V gene: TRBV12-5
CDR3 length: 14
J gene: TRBJ2-3
D gene: .
CDR3 protein: CASGYSPSTDTQYF

V gene: TRBV4-1
CDR3 length: 17
J gene: TRBJ2-1
D gene: TRBD2
CDR3 protein: CASSQAASGGAYNEQFF

V gene: TRBV7-9
CDR3 length: 15
J gene: TRBJ2-7
D gene: TRBD2
CDR3 protein: CASSDGTSLSYEQYF

V gene: TRBV6-1
CDR3 length: 14
J gene: TRBJ2-3
D gene: TRBD1
CDR3 protein: CASRRTGPRDTQYF

V gene: TRBV4-3
CDR3 length: 14
J gene: TRBJ2-7
D gene: TRBD2
CDR3 protein: CASSQFSGSYEQYF

V gene: TRBV30
CDR3 length: 14
J gene: TRBJ2-1
D gene: TRBD2
CDR3 protein: CAWTGLAGGNEQFF

V gene: TRBV12-3/TRBV12-4
CDR3 length: 13
J gene: TRBJ2-5
D gene: .
CDR3 protein: CASSLGTERSQYF

V gene: TRBV4-3
CDR3 length: 16
J gene: TRBJ2-7
D gene: .
CDR3 protein: CASSQDPTGLVYEQYF

V gene: TRBV12-3/TRBV12-4
CDR3 length: 18
J gene: TRBJ2-7
D gene: TRBD2
CDR3 protein: CASLPAWGTSASSYEQYF

V gene: TRBV24-1
CDR3 length: 18
J gene: TRBJ2-7
D gene: TRBD1
CDR3 protein: CATSDSTPGQGASYEQYF

V gene: TRBV29-1
CDR3 length: 12
J gene: TRBJ2-3
D gene: .
CDR3 protein: CSVDSVTDTQYF

V gene: TRBV12-3/TRBV12-4
CDR3 length: 16
J gene: TRBJ2-7
D gene: .
CDR3 protein: CASSLEPYRVPYEQYF

V gene: TRBV4-2
CDR3 length: 19
J gene: TRBJ2-2
D gene: TRBD2
CDR3 protein: CASSQDLGLAGGHTGELFF

V gene: TRBV9
CDR3 length: 13
J gene: TRBJ1-3
D gene: .
CDR3 protein: CASSGLGGHTIYF

V gene: TRBV24-1
CDR3 length: 15
J gene: TRBJ2-1
D gene: TRBD1
CDR3 protein: CATSDPGQFFDEQFF

V gene: TRBV7-8
CDR3 length: 15
J gene: TRBJ2-5
D gene: TRBD2
CDR3 protein: CASSFRLAGQETQYF

V gene: TRBV5-1
CDR3 length: 15
J gene: TRBJ2-5
D gene: TRBD2
CDR3 protein: CASSLDGRGRETQYF

V gene: TRBV10-3
CDR3 length: 16
J gene: TRBJ2-1
D gene: .
CDR3 protein: CAISESRGVSYNEQFF

V gene: TRBV13
CDR3 length: 17
J gene: TRBJ2-2
D gene: TRBD2
CDR3 protein: CASSSGLAGVLTGELFF

V gene: TRBV29-1
CDR3 length: 14
J gene: TRBJ2-1
D gene: .
CDR3 protein: CSAASHAAINEQFF

V gene: TRBV5-1
CDR3 length: 15
J gene: TRBJ1-2
D gene: TRBD1
CDR3 protein: CASRIDRGFGEGYTF

V gene: TRBV29-1
CDR3 length: 14
J gene: TRBJ2-3
D gene: .
CDR3 protein: CSVLQGIFRDTQYF

V gene: TRBV18
CDR3 length: 13
J gene: TRBJ2-1
D gene: TRBD2
CDR3 protein: CASSAGLDHEQFF

V gene: TRBV5-1
CDR3 length: 13
J gene: TRBJ2-7
D gene: .
CDR3 protein: CASSMGPTYEQYF

V gene: TRBV12-3/TRBV12-4
CDR3 length: 16
J gene: TRBJ2-2
D gene: TRBD2
CDR3 protein: CASSNGLAENTGELFF

V gene: TRBV20-1
CDR3 length: 16
J gene: TRBJ2-7
D gene: TRBD2
CDR3 protein: CSASPGLAGSSYEQYF

V gene: TRBV20-1
CDR3 length: 19
J gene: TRBJ2-6
D gene: TRBD1
CDR3 protein: CSARALVGTGASGANVLTF

V gene: TRBV6-5
CDR3 length: 17
J gene: TRBJ2-3
D gene: TRBD1
CDR3 protein: CASSYSHGQGARDTQYF

V gene: TRBV20-1
CDR3 length: 16
J gene: TRBJ2-1
D gene: .
CDR3 protein: CSARDRKRVDGDEQFF

V gene: TRBV11-1
CDR3 length: 19
J gene: TRBJ1-4
D gene: TRBD1
CDR3 protein: CASSLGYNGQASNMEKLFF